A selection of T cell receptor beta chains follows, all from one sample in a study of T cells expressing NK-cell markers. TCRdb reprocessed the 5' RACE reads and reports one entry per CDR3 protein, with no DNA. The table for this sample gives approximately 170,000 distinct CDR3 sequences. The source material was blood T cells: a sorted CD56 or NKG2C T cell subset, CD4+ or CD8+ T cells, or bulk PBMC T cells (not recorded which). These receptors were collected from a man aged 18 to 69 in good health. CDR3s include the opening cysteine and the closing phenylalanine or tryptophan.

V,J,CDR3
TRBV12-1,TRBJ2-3,CASSFKSRGCTDTQYF
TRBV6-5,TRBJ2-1,CASSSPPPGQGASYEQFF
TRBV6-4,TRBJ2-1,CASGEPGQGYNEQFF
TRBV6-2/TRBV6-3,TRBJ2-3,CASSTGWDADTQYF
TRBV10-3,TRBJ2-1,CAISLTRDSSYNEQFF
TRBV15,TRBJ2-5,CATSRGGTNRETQYF
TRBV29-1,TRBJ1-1,CSVENKFGTEAFF
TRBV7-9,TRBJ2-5,CASASRGGRQTQYF
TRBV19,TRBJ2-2,CASSPLGGIYTGELFF
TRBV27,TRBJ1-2,CASSEVQESYGYTF
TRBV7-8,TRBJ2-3,CASSLVQLGDSTDTQYF
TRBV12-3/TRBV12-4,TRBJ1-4,CATRMGANEKLFF
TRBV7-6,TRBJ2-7,CASSPGLGSYEQYF
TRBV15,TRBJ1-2,CATSGTEYGYTF
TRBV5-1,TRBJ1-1,CASSGGNLNTEAFF
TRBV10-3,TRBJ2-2,CAIGVAGTSGGQNTGELFF
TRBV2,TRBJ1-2,CASSEALFGSLNYGYTF
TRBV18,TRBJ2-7,CASSPGGTWDEQYF
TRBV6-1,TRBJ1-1,CASSPGDREWDTEAFF
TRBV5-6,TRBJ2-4,CASSLGGSWKNIQYF
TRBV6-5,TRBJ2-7,CASSYGQGSYEQYF
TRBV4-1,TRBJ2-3,CASSHQGTSGGATDTQYF
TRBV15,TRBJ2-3,CATSSASDRASTDTQYF
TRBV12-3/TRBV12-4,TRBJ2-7,CASSTDRGFSYEQYF
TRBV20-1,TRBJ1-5,CSALGNYDSNQPQHF
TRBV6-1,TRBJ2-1,CASSGLASRGNEQFF
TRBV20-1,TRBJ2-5,CSAAGLEAQETQYF
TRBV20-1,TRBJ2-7,CSARVTGSDLGEQYF
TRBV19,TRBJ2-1,CASSTFTTGRNEQFF
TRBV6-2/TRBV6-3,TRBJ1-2,CASRPGQGYYGYTF
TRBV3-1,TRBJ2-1,CASSQVLAGGVEQFF
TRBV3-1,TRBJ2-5,CASSPRLGFQETQYF
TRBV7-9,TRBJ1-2,CASSSGLIRANYGYTF
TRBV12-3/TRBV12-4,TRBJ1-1,CASSFPGSEAFF
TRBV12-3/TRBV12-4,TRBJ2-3,CASSSLGRGETDTQYF
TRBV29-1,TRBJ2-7,CSVEDHGYEQYF
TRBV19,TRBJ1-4,CASSIANEKLFF
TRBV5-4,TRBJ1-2,CASSLDRGSGYTF
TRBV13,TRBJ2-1,CASRPQGYNEQFF
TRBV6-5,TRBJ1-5,CASSYPGQVNQPQHF
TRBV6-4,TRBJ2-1,CASTPSDSGYNEQFF
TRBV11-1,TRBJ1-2,CASSGTALGYTF
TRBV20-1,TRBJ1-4,CSARGSWEKLFF